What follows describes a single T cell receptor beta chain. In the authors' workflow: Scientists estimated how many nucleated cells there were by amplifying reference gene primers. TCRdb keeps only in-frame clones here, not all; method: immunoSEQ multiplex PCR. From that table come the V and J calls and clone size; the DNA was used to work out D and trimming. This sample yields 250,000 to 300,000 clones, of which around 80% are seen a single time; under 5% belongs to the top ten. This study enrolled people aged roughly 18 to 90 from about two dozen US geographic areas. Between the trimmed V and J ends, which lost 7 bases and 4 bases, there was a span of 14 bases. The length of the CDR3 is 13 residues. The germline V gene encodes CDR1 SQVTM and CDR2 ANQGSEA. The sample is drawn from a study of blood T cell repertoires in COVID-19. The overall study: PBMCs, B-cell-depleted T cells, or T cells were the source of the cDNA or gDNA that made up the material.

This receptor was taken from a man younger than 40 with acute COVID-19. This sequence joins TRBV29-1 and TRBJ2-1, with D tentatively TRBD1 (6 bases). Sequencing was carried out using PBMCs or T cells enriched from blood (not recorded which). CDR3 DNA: TGCAGCGGAGGGGGTCAGAGATACAATGAGCAGTTCTTC. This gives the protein CSGGGQRYNEQFF.